The source of this T cell receptor (beta chain) is a study of cytomegalovirus exposure and HLA in healthy donors. In germline, CDR1 is MNHEY, CDR2 SVGAGI. This CDR3 comprises 14 residues. In the PCR, 60 Vbeta and 13 Jbeta primers were used. Clones were read by immunoSEQ multiplex PCR, and TCRdb kept only the in-frame ones, dropping some. The sample consists of about 78,000 clones, about four fifths of them appearing once. The gene calls are TRBV6-5 and TRBJ2-5; 10 bases are a match to TRBD1. The J call is doubtful: the DNA matches TRBJ2-7 better. The sequencing sample was made of PBMCs. This clonotype was obtained from a woman aged 45-65 years in good health and CMV-seronegative. DNA for the CDR3: TGTGCCACCCAGGGGACAGGGGAGCCCTACGAGCAGTACTTC. Translated, it gives CATQGTGEPYEQYF.